This T cell receptor beta chain was documented in a study of cytomegalovirus exposure and HLA in healthy donors. Profiled with immunoSEQ multiplex PCR; TCRdb holds only in-frame clones, not every one. Of fewer than 200,000 clones listed, around nine tenths are singletons. As concerns this clone: Antigen: not known.

General study points: The study designated 160 or so TCR beta chains cytomegalovirus-associated.

V dropped 4 bases and J dropped 3; count of bases not matched to a gene: 5. This CDR3 is built from 14 residues. Germline V lookup: CDR1 PRHDT, CDR2 FYEKMQ (reference sequence). This receptor was obtained from a man younger than 35 in good health and CMV-seropositive. The specimen sequenced was PBMCs. The genes are TRBV13 and TRBJ2-7; 8 positions match TRBD2. The CDR3 reads CASSYRGTSYEQYF. CDR3 DNA sequence: TGTGCCAGCAGCTATCGTGGGACTAGCTACGAGCAGTACTTC.